This T cell receptor beta chain was recorded in a study of blood T cells in healthy people across ages. Study details: About one barcoded beta molecule per two T cells was captured by template switching.

The germline V gene encodes CDR1 SQVTM and CDR2 ANQGSEA. There are 13 residues in the CDR3. With 6 bases clipped from V and 9 bases from J, the junction kept 10 bases outside the gene matches. Sample-barcoded 5' priming and a J-beta primer mix drove a second PCR of about 7 to 12 cycles. Each CDR3 protein is one row after TCRdb ran MiXCR on the 5' RACE reads. The table records roughly 1.9 million distinct CDR3 sequences, roughly two fifths of them present only once. Study results and caveats: The fall in TCR beta diversity per million T cells was roughly linear with age. PBMCs were not sorted, which prevented a conclusive comparison of naive versus antigen-experienced cells. There were more naive CD4+ cells and higher diversity in long-lived donors than in aged donors.

To note about this clonotype: Its antigen is undetermined.

What was sequenced was blood. The sequence derives from a human donor in good health. This sequence joins TRBV29-1 and TRBJ2-1; 8 nucleotides agree with TRBD2. The CDR3 protein is CSVRGGGGFEQFF. Here the CDR3 DNA reads TGCAGCGTACGGGGGGGCGGTGGATTTGAGCAGTTCTTC.